A selection of T cell receptor beta chains follows, all from one sample in a study of blood T cell repertoires in COVID-19. The method was immunoSEQ multiplex PCR; TCRdb's version includes in-frame clones alone and lacks a portion of them. The repertoire holds about 470,000 clones, with 75% to 90% as singletons. The material sequenced was PBMCs or T cells enriched from blood (not recorded which). All receptors come from a young woman who had recovered from COVID-19. CDR3s include the opening cysteine and the closing phenylalanine or tryptophan. Each record gives: D gene, V gene, J gene, clone size, CDR3 DNA, CDR3 protein. A D gene is named only where the DNA matches it firmly. Clone size, where shown, is once, few, many, or a class for clones that have expanded.

D gene: TRBD1; V gene: TRBV2; J gene: TRBJ1-5; clone size: NA; CDR3 DNA: TGTGCCAGCAGTGCGACAGGGGCTCTTAGAAGGAATCAGCCCCAGCATTTT; CDR3 protein: CASSATGALRRNQPQHF
D gene: TRBD1; V gene: TRBV6-6; J gene: TRBJ1-5; clone size: NA; CDR3 DNA: TGTGCCAGCAGTTACGGGACAGGGATCAATCAGCCCCAGCATTTT; CDR3 protein: CASSYGTGINQPQHF
D gene: TRBD1; V gene: TRBV25-1; J gene: TRBJ1-3; clone size: NA; CDR3 DNA: TGTGCCAGCATGGACAGGGGGACCGGAAACACCATATATTTT; CDR3 protein: CASMDRGTGNTIYF
D gene: NA; V gene: TRBV5-1; J gene: TRBJ2-1; clone size: NA; CDR3 DNA: TGCGCCAGCAGCTCCTTACAGGCCAAGCAGTTCTTC; CDR3 protein: CASSSLQAKQFF
D gene: TRBD1; V gene: TRBV7-9; J gene: TRBJ1-4; clone size: once; CDR3 DNA: TGTGCCAGCAGCTTAACCCCCGGGACAGGGGGTGAAAAACTGTTTTTT; CDR3 protein: CASSLTPGTGGEKLFF
D gene: NA; V gene: TRBV5-8; J gene: TRBJ1-5; clone size: NA; CDR3 DNA: TGTGCCAGCAGCTCGCCCAGGGCGGCCCTAGACAATCAGCCCCAGCATTTT; CDR3 protein: CASSSPRAALDNQPQHF
D gene: NA; V gene: TRBV6-5; J gene: TRBJ2-7; clone size: once; CDR3 DNA: TGTGCCGTCCAAAACAGGGACGAGCAGTACTTC; CDR3 protein: CAVQNRDEQYF
D gene: TRBD1; V gene: TRBV10-1; J gene: TRBJ1-2; clone size: NA; CDR3 DNA: TGCGCCAGCAGCGCGGGACAGAGCTATGGCTACACCTTC; CDR3 protein: CASSAGQSYGYTF
D gene: NA; V gene: TRBV3-1/TRBV3-2; J gene: TRBJ1-2; clone size: NA; CDR3 DNA: TGTGCCAGCAGCCAGGAAGGGGGCTATGGCTACACCTTC; CDR3 protein: CASSQEGGYGYTF
D gene: TRBD1; V gene: TRBV7-9; J gene: TRBJ2-3; clone size: NA; CDR3 DNA: TGTGCCAGCAGTCCTACAGGGGGCACAGATACGCAGTATTTT; CDR3 protein: CASSPTGGTDTQYF
D gene: NA; V gene: TRBV2; J gene: TRBJ1-2; clone size: few; CDR3 DNA: TGTGCCAGCAGTAAGGGGTCAGTGGGTGGATATGGCTACACCTTC; CDR3 protein: CASSKGSVGGYGYTF
D gene: NA; V gene: TRBV29-1; J gene: TRBJ2-2; clone size: NA; CDR3 DNA: TGCAGCGTTGTAATCGGTGTTTCCGGGGAGCTGTTTTTT; CDR3 protein: CSVVIGVSGELFF
D gene: TRBD2; V gene: TRBV28; J gene: TRBJ2-1; clone size: NA; CDR3 DNA: TGTGCCAGCAGTTTACGAGGGAGGGACAATGAGCAGTTCTTC; CDR3 protein: CASSLRGRDNEQFF
D gene: TRBD1; V gene: TRBV5-6; J gene: TRBJ1-4; clone size: few; CDR3 DNA: TGTGCCAGCAGCTTCGCGCCCACAGGGGGCTTAAATGAAAAACTGTTTTTT; CDR3 protein: CASSFAPTGGLNEKLFF
D gene: NA; V gene: TRBV12-3/TRBV12-4; J gene: TRBJ1-2; clone size: NA; CDR3 DNA: TGTGCCAGCACTCGAAGCAGGGGACCTGGCTACACCTTC; CDR3 protein: CASTRSRGPGYTF
D gene: TRBD2; V gene: TRBV19; J gene: TRBJ2-1; clone size: NA; CDR3 DNA: TGTGCCAGTAGTATAGACCGGGGGACTAGGGATGAGCAGTTCTTC; CDR3 protein: CASSIDRGTRDEQFF
D gene: TRBD2; V gene: TRBV3-1/TRBV3-2; J gene: TRBJ2-3; clone size: NA; CDR3 DNA: TGTGCCAGCAGCCTATCCGGGACTAGCGGGGGGGCTTCCACAGATACGCAGTATTTT; CDR3 protein: CASSLSGTSGGASTDTQYF
D gene: NA; V gene: TRBV6-6; J gene: TRBJ2-1; clone size: NA; CDR3 DNA: TGTGCCAGCAGTAGATTTCAGGGGACTACCATAGCAAATGAGCAGTTCTTC; CDR3 protein: CASSRFQGTTIANEQFF
D gene: NA; V gene: TRBV14; J gene: TRBJ1-2; clone size: NA; CDR3 DNA: TGTGCCAGCAGCCAAGGCCGGGTTGGGGGCGGTGGCTACACCTTC; CDR3 protein: CASSQGRVGGGGYTF
D gene: TRBD2; V gene: TRBV2; J gene: TRBJ2-1; clone size: few; CDR3 DNA: TGTGCCAGCAGTGACTTACTAGCGGGGGCGCAGGAGCAGTTCTTC; CDR3 protein: CASSDLLAGAQEQFF
D gene: NA; V gene: TRBV6-5; J gene: TRBJ1-1; clone size: NA; CDR3 DNA: TGTGCCAGCAGTTACTCAGCCGGGTCCGCAGGGATGTTATTT; CDR3 protein: CASSYSAGSAGMLF
D gene: TRBD1; V gene: TRBV12-3/TRBV12-4; J gene: TRBJ1-2; clone size: NA; CDR3 DNA: TGTGCCAGCAGTGCCTACAGGGGGCGCGACTACACCTTC; CDR3 protein: CASSAYRGRDYTF
D gene: TRBD2; V gene: TRBV13; J gene: TRBJ2-5; clone size: NA; CDR3 DNA: TGTGCCAGCACCTCCCTAGGACTAGCGGGACTAAAGACCCAGTACTTC; CDR3 protein: CASTSLGLAGLKTQYF
D gene: NA; V gene: TRBV6-2/TRBV6-3; J gene: TRBJ1-3; clone size: NA; CDR3 DNA: TGTGCCAGCAGTTTAGGGGGAACCATATATTTT; CDR3 protein: CASSLGGTIYF
D gene: TRBD2; V gene: TRBV24-1; J gene: TRBJ2-5; clone size: NA; CDR3 DNA: TGTGCCACCAGGAAGACTAGCGGGGGGACCCAGTACTTC; CDR3 protein: CATRKTSGGTQYF
D gene: NA; V gene: TRBV28; J gene: TRBJ1-3; clone size: NA; CDR3 DNA: TGTGCCAGCAGTTTCTACAGGGACCCTGGAAACACCATATATTTT; CDR3 protein: CASSFYRDPGNTIYF
D gene: NA; V gene: TRBV10-3; J gene: TRBJ2-7; clone size: NA; CDR3 DNA: TGTGCCTCTCTTCAGGATTCCGCCTACGAGCAGTACTTC; CDR3 protein: CASLQDSAYEQYF
D gene: TRBD2; V gene: TRBV5-1; J gene: TRBJ2-1; clone size: once; CDR3 DNA: TGCGCCAGCACTCCGGGACTAGCGGGGCCTAACTCCTACAATGAGCAGTTCTTC; CDR3 protein: CASTPGLAGPNSYNEQFF
D gene: NA; V gene: TRBV9; J gene: TRBJ2-6; clone size: once; CDR3 DNA: TGTGCCAGCAGCGTAGCGAGCTACGGGGCCAACGTCCTGACTTTC; CDR3 protein: CASSVASYGANVLTF
D gene: TRBD1; V gene: TRBV28; J gene: TRBJ1-1; clone size: NA; CDR3 DNA: TGTGCCAGCAGTTTACAGGGGGCTAGGGTCACTGAAGCTTTCTTT; CDR3 protein: CASSLQGARVTEAFF
D gene: NA; V gene: TRBV28; J gene: TRBJ2-5; clone size: NA; CDR3 DNA: TGTGCCAGCAGAACAACAGGGCCGGAGGAGACCCAGTACTTC; CDR3 protein: CASRTTGPEETQYF